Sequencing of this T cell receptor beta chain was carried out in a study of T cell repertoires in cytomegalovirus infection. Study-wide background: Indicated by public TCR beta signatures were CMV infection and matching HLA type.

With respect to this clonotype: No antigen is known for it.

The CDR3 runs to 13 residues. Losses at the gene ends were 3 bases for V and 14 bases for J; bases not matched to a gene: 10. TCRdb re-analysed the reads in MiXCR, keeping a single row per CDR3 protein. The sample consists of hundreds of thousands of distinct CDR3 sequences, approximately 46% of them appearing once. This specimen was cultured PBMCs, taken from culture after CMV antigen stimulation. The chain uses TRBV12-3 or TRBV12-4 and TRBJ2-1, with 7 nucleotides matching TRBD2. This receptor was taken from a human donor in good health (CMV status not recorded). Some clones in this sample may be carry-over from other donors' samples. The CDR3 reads CASSFSSGGKEFF. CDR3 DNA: TGTGCCAGCAGTTTTTCCTCGGGGGGAAAAGAGTTCTTC.